The 5 T cell receptor beta chains in this list originate from one sample, sequenced in a study of beta chain features in type 1 diabetes. Study-level results: TCRB CDR3s from Type 1 diabetes patients were moderately but significantly shorter in all four CD4+ subsets.

As every portion of the isolated RNA was reverse transcribed, the sequencing read expressed TCRB transcripts. The repertoire was sequenced with immunoSEQ multiplex PCR; TCRdb's copy has only in-frame clones and lacks some. The table includes around 100,000 clones, under 30% detected once. Which antigens these TCRs recognize remains unknown. The sequenced sample was central memory CD4+ T cells from blood. The receptors come from a woman under 30 with type 1 diabetes.

This chain joins TRBV30 and TRBJ2-5; D is possibly TRBD1 (5 bases). Trimming stripped 2 bases from V and 1 base from J, with 8 bases between. The CDR3 contains 13 residues. Germline values: CDR1 GTSNPN, CDR2 SVGIG (reference sequence). Here the CDR3 reads CAWSPGPQETQYF. CDR3 coding DNA: TGTGCCTGGAGTCCAGGGCCCCAAGAGACCCAGTACTTC.

The table lists this clone with a few counts. V and J are TRBV19 and TRBJ2-7; 12 nucleotides agree with TRBD1. Per the germline V gene, CDR1 is LNHDA and CDR2 is SQIVND (reference sequence). CDR3 length: 15 residues. Trimming took 5 bases from V and 4 from J; bases not matched to a gene: 6. The chain's CDR3 is CASSLGTGGFYEQYF. CDR3 DNA sequence: TGTGCCAGTAGTCTGGGGACAGGGGGCTTTTACGAGCAGTACTTC.

This chain uses TRBV10-2 with TRBJ2-1; 12 nucleotides align to TRBD2. The junction had 5 bases not matched to a gene; V was cut back by 8 bases and J by 6 bases. CDR1 is WSHSY and CDR2 is SAAADI in the germline V gene. CDR3 length equals 14 residues. DNA of the CDR3: TGCGCCAGCTGTCTAGCGGGAGGGGGCAATGAGCAGTTCTTC. Translation gives CASCLAGGGNEQFF.

The CDR3 region is CARSPGTGATGELFF. In DNA form, the CDR3 reads TGTGCCAGGTCACCCGGGACAGGGGCCACCGGGGAGCTGTTTTTT. This chain joins TRBV2 and TRBJ2-2, with 10 bases aligning to TRBD1. This CDR3 contains 15 residues. The germline V gene encodes CDR1 SNHLY and CDR2 FYNNEI. After removal of 9 bases from V and 4 bases from J, the junction contained 8 bases not matched to a gene.

There are a few counts of this clone. The rearrangement uses TRBV5-1 and TRBJ1-4, with D possibly TRBD1 on 5 matching bases. Germline CDR1 and CDR2: SGHRS and YFSETQ. This CDR3 is built from 15 residues. Trimming stripped 0 bases from V and 9 bases from J, with 15 bases between. The CDR3 nucleotides read TGCGCCAGCAGCTTGGATCTAGGCCAGGGAAAAAAACTGTTTTTT. This sequence encodes CASSLDLGQGKKLFF.